This T cell receptor beta chain is from a study of T cells after yellow fever vaccination. Study-level results: Most clones from primary vaccination resurfaced after the booster (about 96% CD4, over 85% CD8). The CD4 and CD8 compartments had a small share of their clonotypes in common.

On this clonotype itself: Its antigen remains unknown.

Germline V gene sequence: CDR1 SGHTA, CDR2 FQGNSA. The CDR3 loop spans 15 amino acids. Between the trimmed V and J ends, which lost 5 bases and 1 base, there was a span of 14 bases. TCRdb itself ran the 5' RACE reads through MiXCR, one entry per CDR3 protein. The sample holds a few hundred thousand distinct CDR3 sequences, 17% seen once. The gene calls are TRBV7-2 and TRBJ2-5, with D possibly TRBD1 on 5 matching bases. The source of this sequence is a man between 18 and 35 years old who received the YFV17D yellow fever vaccine. The sample in question was PBMCs, obtained about 5 days after the first yellow fever vaccination. The CDR3 coding sequence is TGTGCCAGCAGCACACGACAGCCACCCCAAGAGACCCAGTACTTC. Its translation: CASSTRQPPQETQYF.